The source of this T cell receptor (beta chain) is a study of cytomegalovirus exposure and HLA in healthy donors. There were likely unrecorded immune exposures, though donors were nominally healthy when sampled. Details on this clone: Its specificity is unknown.

Germline assignment: CDR1 SGHVS and CDR2 FQNEAQ. Trimming left V 3 bases short and J 4 bases short, with 9 bases between. The CDR3 is made up of 13 amino acids. Study conclusions and caveats: DRB1 had the most TCR associations and HLA-C the fewest, a later analysis found, with rates varying by HLA locus.

The PCR ran on 60 Vbeta and 13 Jbeta primers. Measured with immunoSEQ multiplex PCR; TCRdb has only the in-frame clones, and not every one. Altogether around 170,000 clones are present, around 76% being singletons, with the ten largest covering roughly 1.5%. The receptor comes from a man in his forties in good health and CMV-seronegative. Sequencing was done on a sample of PBMCs. The V and J genes are TRBV7-8 and TRBJ1-2; D is unclear. The CDR3 nucleotides are TGTGCCAGCAGCTTCACGTCCGGCTATGGCTACACCTTC. It encodes CASSFTSGYGYTF. The variable domain in full, with the rest retrieved from reference TRBV7-8 and TRBJ1-2, is GAGVSQSPRYKVAKRGQDVALRCDPISGHVSLFWYQQALGQGPEFLTYFQNEAQLDKSGLPSDRFFAERPEGSVSTLKIQRTQQEDSAVYLCASSFTSGYGYTFGSGTRLTVV.